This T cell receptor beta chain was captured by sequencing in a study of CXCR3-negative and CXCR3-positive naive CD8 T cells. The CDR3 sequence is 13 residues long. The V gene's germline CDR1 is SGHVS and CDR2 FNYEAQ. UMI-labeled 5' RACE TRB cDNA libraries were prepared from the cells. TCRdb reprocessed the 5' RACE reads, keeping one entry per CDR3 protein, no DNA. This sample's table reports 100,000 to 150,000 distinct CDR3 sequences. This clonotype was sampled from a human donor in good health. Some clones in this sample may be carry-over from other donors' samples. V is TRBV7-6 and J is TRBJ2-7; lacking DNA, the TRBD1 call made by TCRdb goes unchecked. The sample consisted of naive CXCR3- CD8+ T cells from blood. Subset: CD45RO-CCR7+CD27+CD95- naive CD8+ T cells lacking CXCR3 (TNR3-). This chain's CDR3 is CASSLAGINEQYF.